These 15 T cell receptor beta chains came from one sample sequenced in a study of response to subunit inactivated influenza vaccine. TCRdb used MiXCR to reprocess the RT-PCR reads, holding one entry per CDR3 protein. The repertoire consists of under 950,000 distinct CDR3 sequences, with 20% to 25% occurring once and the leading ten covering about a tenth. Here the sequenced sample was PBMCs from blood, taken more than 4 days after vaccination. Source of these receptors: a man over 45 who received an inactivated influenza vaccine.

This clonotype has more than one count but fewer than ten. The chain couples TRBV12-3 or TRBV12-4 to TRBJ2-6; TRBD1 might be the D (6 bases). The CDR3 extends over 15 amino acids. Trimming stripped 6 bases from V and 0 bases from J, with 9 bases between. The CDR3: CASRQQGSGANVLTF. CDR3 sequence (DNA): TGTGCCAGCAGGCAACAGGGCTCTGGGGCCAACGTCCTGACTTTC.

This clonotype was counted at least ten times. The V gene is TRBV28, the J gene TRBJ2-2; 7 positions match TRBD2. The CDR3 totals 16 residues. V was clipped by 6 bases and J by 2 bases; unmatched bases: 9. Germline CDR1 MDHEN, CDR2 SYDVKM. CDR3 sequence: CASSRAATSNTGELFF. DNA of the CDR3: TGTGCCAGCAGCCGGGCGGCGACTAGCAACACCGGGGAGCTGTTTTTT.

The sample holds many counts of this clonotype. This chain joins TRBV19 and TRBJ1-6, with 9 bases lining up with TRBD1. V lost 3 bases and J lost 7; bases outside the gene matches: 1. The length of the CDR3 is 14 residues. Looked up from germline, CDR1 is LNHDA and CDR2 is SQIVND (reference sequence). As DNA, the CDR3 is TGTGCCAGTAGTATCGGGACAGGGAATTCACCCCTCCACTTT. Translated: CASSIGTGNSPLHF.

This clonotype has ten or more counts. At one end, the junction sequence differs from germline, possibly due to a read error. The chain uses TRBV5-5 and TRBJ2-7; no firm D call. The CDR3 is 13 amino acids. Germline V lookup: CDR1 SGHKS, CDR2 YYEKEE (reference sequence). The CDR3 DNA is TGCGCCAGCAGCTTGGCGAGCTCCTACGAGCAGTACTTC. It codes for CASSLASSYEQYF.

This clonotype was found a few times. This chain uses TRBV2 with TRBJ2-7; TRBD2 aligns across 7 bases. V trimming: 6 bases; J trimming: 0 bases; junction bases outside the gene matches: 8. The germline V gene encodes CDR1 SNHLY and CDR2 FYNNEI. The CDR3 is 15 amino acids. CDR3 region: CASRGGLAASYEQYF. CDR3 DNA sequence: TGTGCCAGCAGGGGAGGGCTAGCGGCCTCCTACGAGCAGTACTTC.

CDR3 loop: CASSPSWPENPETQYF. CDR3 nucleotides: TGTGCCAGCAGTCCCTCCTGGCCCGAAAATCCAGAGACCCAGTACTTC. The chain is built from TRBV2 and TRBJ2-5; the D is unclear. Germline CDR1 SNHLY, CDR2 FYNNEI. V dropped 5 bases and J dropped 4 bases, with 20 bases sitting between them. This CDR3 comprises 16 residues.

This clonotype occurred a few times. In nucleotides, the CDR3 is TGTGCCAGCGCTAATGGGGCCCTCCAGGGTCGAGAGCAGTTCTTC. It is translated as CASANGALQGREQFF. The V and J genes are TRBV12-3 or TRBV12-4 and TRBJ2-1; TRBD1 might be the D (5 bases). V lost 8 bases and J 10 bases, leaving 24 bases between the germline ends. This CDR3 is built from 15 residues.

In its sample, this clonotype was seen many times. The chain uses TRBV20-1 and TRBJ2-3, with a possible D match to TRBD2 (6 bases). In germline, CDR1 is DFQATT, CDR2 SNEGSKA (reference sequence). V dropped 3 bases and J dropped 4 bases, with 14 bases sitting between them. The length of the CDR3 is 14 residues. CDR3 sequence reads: CSASSGSGSDTQYF. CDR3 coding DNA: TGCAGTGCTAGTTCCGGGAGCGGGTCAGATACGCAGTATTTT.

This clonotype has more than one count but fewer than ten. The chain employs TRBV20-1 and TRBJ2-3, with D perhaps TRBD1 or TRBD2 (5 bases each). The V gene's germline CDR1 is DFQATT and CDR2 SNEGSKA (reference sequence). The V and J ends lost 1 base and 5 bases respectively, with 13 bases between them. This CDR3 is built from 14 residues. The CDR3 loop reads CSARAGTARDTQYF. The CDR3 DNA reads TGCAGTGCTAGAGCCGGGACCGCGCGAGATACGCAGTATTTT.

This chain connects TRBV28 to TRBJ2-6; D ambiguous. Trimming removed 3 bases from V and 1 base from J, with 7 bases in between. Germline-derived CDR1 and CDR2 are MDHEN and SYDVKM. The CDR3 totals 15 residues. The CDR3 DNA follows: TGTGCCAGCAGTTTTTCTAGGTCTGGGGCCAACGTCCTGACTTTC. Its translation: CASSFSRSGANVLTF.

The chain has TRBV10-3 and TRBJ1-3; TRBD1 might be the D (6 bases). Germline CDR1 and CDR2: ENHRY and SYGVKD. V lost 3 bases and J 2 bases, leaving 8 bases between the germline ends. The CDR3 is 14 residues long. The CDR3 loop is CAISDRGAGNTIYF. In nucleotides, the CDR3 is TGTGCCATCAGTGACAGGGGAGCTGGAAACACCATATATTTT.

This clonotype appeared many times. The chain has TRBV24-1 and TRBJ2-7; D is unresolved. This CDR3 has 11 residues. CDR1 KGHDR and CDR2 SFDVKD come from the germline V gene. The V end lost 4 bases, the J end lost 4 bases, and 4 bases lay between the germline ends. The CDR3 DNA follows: TGTGCCACCAGTGAGGGGTACGAGCAGTACTTC. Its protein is CATSEGYEQYF.

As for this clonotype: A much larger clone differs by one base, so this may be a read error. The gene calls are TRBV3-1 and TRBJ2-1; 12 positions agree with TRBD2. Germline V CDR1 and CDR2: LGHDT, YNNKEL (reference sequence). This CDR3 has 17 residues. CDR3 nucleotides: TGTGCCTGCAGTCGGACTAGCGGGACCCACTCCTACAATGAGCAGTTCTTC. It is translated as CACSRTSGTHSYNEQFF.

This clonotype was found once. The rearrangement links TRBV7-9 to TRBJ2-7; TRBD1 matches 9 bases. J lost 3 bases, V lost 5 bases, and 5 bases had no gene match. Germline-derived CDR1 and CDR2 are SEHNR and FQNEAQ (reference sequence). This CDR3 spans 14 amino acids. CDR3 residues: CASSGVGQGYEQYF. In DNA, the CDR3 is TGTGCCAGCAGCGGGGTGGGACAGGGCTACGAGCAGTACTTC.

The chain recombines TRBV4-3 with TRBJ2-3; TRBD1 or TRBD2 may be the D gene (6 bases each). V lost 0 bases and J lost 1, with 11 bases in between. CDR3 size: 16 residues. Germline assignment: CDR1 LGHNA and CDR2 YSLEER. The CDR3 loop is CASSQEGGGRTDTQYF. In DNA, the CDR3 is TGCGCCAGCAGCCAAGAGGGGGGCGGCCGCACAGATACGCAGTATTTT.